This T cell receptor (beta chain) was recovered during a study of technical replicates of blood from a handful of donors. Method: immunoSEQ multiplex PCR; TCRdb's copy keeps in-frame clones and lacks some. The repertoire includes 65,000 to 80,000 clones, under 98% of them detected once, and approximately 0.25% sits in the top ten. The sequenced material came from T cells isolated from PBMCs. The source of this sequence is a human donor in good health.

CDR3 protein: CASKLGQLKETQYF. In DNA form, the CDR3 reads TGTGCCAGCAAATTGGGACAGCTAAAGGAGACCCAGTACTTC. The chain joins TRBV7-8 to TRBJ2-5, with 7 bases fitting TRBD1. The CDR3 is 14 residues long. J was trimmed by 5 bases and V by 7 bases; bases with no gene match: 10. Germline loops: CDR1 SGHVS, CDR2 FQNEAQ.